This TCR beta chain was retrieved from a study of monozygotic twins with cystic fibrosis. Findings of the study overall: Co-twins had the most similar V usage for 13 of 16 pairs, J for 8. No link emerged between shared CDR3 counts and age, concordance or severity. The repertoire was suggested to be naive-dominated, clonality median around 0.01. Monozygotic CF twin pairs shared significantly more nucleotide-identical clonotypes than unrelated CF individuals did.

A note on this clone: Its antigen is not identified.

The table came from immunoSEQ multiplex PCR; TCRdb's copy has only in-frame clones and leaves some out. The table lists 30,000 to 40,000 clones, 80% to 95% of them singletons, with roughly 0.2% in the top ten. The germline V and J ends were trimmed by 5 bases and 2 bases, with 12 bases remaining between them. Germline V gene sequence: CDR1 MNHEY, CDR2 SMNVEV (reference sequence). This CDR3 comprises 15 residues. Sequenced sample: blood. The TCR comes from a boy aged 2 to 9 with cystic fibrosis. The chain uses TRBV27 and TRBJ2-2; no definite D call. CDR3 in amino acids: CASSARLVNTGELFF. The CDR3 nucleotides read TGTGCCAGCAGTGCCAGATTAGTAAACACCGGGGAGCTGTTTTTT.